One and the same sample provided the 20 T cell receptor beta chains below, sequenced in a study of T cell responses to AZD1222 COVID-19 vaccine. The repertoire was sequenced with immunoSEQ multiplex PCR; TCRdb's copy has only in-frame clones and lacks some. The table shows under 150,000 clones, with more than 85% occurring only once. The sample consisted of peripheral blood, taken on day 0 of AZD1222 vaccination. The receptors were gathered from an adult in good health.

CDR3 loop: CASSKRRRAPYEQYF. CDR3 in DNA: TGTGCCAGCAGCAAAAGGCGCAGGGCTCCCTACGAGCAGTACTTC. The genes are TRBV21-1 and TRBJ2-7; TRBD1, the table's D call, lacks a check against the DNA. TRBV21-1 is a documented pseudogene. The CDR3 consists of 15 residues.

The chain couples TRBV7-9 to TRBJ1-4, with 9 nucleotides matching TRBD1. Per the germline V gene, CDR1 is SEHNR and CDR2 is FQNEAQ (reference sequence). The ends lost 3 bases at V and 5 bases at J; junction bases unmatched: 4. The CDR3 is 15 residues long. Written as DNA, the CDR3 is TGTGCCAGCAGCTTGACAGGGGGTAAAAATGAAAAACTGTTTTTT. This translates into CASSLTGGKNEKLFF.

This rearrangement joins TRBV30 to TRBJ1-1, with a possible D match to TRBD1 (5 bases). Germline loops: CDR1 GTSNPN, CDR2 SVGIG (reference sequence). The CDR3 runs to 13 residues. V shed 1 base and J shed 1 base, with 7 bases lying between them. CDR3 sequence (DNA): TGTGCCTGGAGTGGACAGTGGAACACTGAAGCTTTCTTT. This sequence encodes CAWSGQWNTEAFF.

The V and J genes are TRBV5-1 and TRBJ1-6, with TRBD1 as a possible D gene (5 bases). The CDR3 contains 16 residues. CDR1 is SGHRS and CDR2 is YFSETQ in the germline V gene. Trimming pared 5 bases from V and 7 bases from J, leaving 19 bases between. The CDR3 spells CASSSTGIRSNSPLHF. CDR3 in DNA: TGCGCCAGCAGTTCCACAGGAATACGCTCCAATTCACCCCTCCACTTT.

The CDR3 DNA is TGCGCCAGCAGCCAGCGGGAGGGACGAGAGCAGTTCTTC. It codes for CASSQREGREQFF. The chain links TRBV4-1 to TRBJ2-1; 9 bases align to TRBD2. The germline CDR1 and CDR2 sequences are MGHRA and YSYEKL. V shed 3 bases and J 10 bases; nucleotides not matched to a gene: 4. This CDR3 spans 13 amino acids.

This chain connects TRBV27 to TRBJ1-4; 8 bases fit TRBD1. V was pared by 8 bases and J by 7 bases, with 12 bases of the junction left unmatched. This CDR3 contains 15 residues. In germline, CDR1 is MNHEY, CDR2 SMNVEV (reference sequence). The CDR3 spells CASRSLGTGGEKLFF. As DNA, the CDR3 is TGTGCCAGCCGCAGTTTGGGGACAGGAGGTGAAAAACTGTTTTTT.

The chain has TRBV5-1 and TRBJ1-2; 7 bases match TRBD1. V lost 0 bases and J lost 4; bases outside the gene matches: 6. Per the germline V gene, CDR1 is SGHRS and CDR2 is YFSETQ. This CDR3 region has 15 residues. The CDR3 DNA reads as TGCGCCAGCAGCTTGGGAACGGGACAGTCCTATGGCTACACCTTC. Its protein product is CASSLGTGQSYGYTF.

The J gene is TRBJ2-1, the V gene TRBV4-1; 8 nucleotides agree with TRBD2. J was trimmed by 9 bases and V by 2 bases; bases with no gene match: 12. The CDR3 is 16 residues long. The germline CDR1 and CDR2 sequences are MGHRA and YSYEKL. The CDR3 coding sequence is TGCGCCAGCAGCCAACCTTTCTTAGCGGGGAGGGGTGAGCAGTTCTTC. Its translation is CASSQPFLAGRGEQFF.

This sequence joins TRBV18 and TRBJ2-2, with 7 bases that match TRBD2. CDR1 is KGHSH and CDR2 is LQKENI in the germline V gene. The V and J ends lost 3 bases and 3 bases, in that order; junction bases with no gene match: 4. The CDR3 has 15 amino acids. The CDR3, as DNA: TGTGCCAGCTCACCCGAGCGGGACTACACCGGGGAGCTGTTTTTT. This codes for CASSPERDYTGELFF.

The chain combines TRBV19 with TRBJ1-2, with D perhaps TRBD1 (6 bases). This CDR3 contains 14 residues. The germline CDR1 and CDR2 sequences are LNHDA and SQIVND (reference sequence). The V end lost 7 bases, the J end lost 0 bases, and 12 bases lay between the germline ends. The CDR3, as DNA: TGTGCCAGTAATGCGGACAGACCTAACTATGGCTACACCTTC. This sequence encodes CASNADRPNYGYTF.

The chain employs TRBV19 and TRBJ2-6; 7 bases map to TRBD1. The CDR3 runs to 18 residues. Germline CDR1 LNHDA, CDR2 SQIVND (reference sequence). Germline trimming cut 4 bases from V and 0 bases from J; bases unmatched to any gene: 9. CDR3 protein: CASSTISGQYSGANVLTF. As DNA, the CDR3 is TGTGCCAGTAGTACAATTTCGGGACAGTACTCTGGGGCCAACGTCCTGACTTTC.

This clone has only one observation. This CDR3 is CASSERGTEKLFF. The DNA for the CDR3 is TGTGCCAGCAGTGAGCGAGGAACTGAAAAACTGTTTTTT. The chain carries TRBV25-1 and TRBJ1-4, with D hard to call. Germline V gene sequence: CDR1 MGHDK, CDR2 SYGVNS. The V end lost 3 bases, the J end lost 7 bases, and 9 bases lay between the germline ends. The CDR3 is 13 residues long.

The genes are TRBV5-5 and TRBJ1-2; TRBD1 aligns across 7 bases. V shed 4 bases, J shed 8 bases, and the junction held 5 bases outside the gene matches. Germline V gene lookup returns CDR1 SGHKS and CDR2 YYEKEE (reference sequence). CDR3 length equals 12 residues. The CDR3 DNA reads as TGTGCCAGCAGCCGAGGGACAGAAGGCTACACCTTC. This translates into CASSRGTEGYTF.

The chain carries TRBV19 and TRBJ1-5; D uncertain. Germline V lookup: CDR1 LNHDA, CDR2 SQIVND (reference sequence). Between the trimmed V and J ends, which lost 2 bases and 4 bases, there was a span of 6 bases. The CDR3 extends over 13 amino acids. The CDR3: CASSITVNQPQHF. The CDR3 DNA reads as TGTGCCAGTAGTATAACAGTTAATCAGCCCCAGCATTTT.

The V gene is TRBV7-8, the J gene TRBJ1-1; D unclear. Germline CDR1 is SGHVS and CDR2 is FQNEAQ. V was cut by 2 bases and J by 0 bases, with 4 bases left in between. CDR3 length: 13 amino acids. The CDR3 nucleotides are TGTGCCAGCAGCTTAAGCGTGAACACTGAAGCTTTCTTT. It specifies CASSLSVNTEAFF.

The chain joins TRBV9 to TRBJ1-1, with D unresolved. Germline loops: CDR1 SGDLS, CDR2 YYNGEE. V was clipped by 3 bases and J by 2 bases, with 5 bases between them. The length of the CDR3 is 12 residues. The CDR3 coding sequence is TGTGCCAGCAGCGCTATCAACACTGAAGCTTTCTTT. This translates into CASSAINTEAFF.

The chain uses TRBV5-1 and TRBJ2-2, with 13 bases aligning to TRBD2. The germline gives CDR1 SGHRS, CDR2 YFSETQ. V trimming: 4 bases; J trimming: 3 bases; junction bases outside the gene matches: 9. This CDR3 spans 18 amino acids. Here the CDR3 reads CASSTGTSGNPYTGELFF. In DNA, the CDR3 is TGCGCCAGCAGCACCGGGACTAGCGGGAATCCTTACACCGGGGAGCTGTTTTTT.

The chain recombines TRBV28 with TRBJ2-1; TRBD1 agrees at 9 bases. Trimming cost V 6 bases and J 7 bases; bases outside gene matches: 4. Germline V gene data show CDR1 as MDHEN and CDR2 as SYDVKM. The CDR3 loop spans 13 amino acids. CDR3 loop: CASRGQGRNEQFF. The CDR3 region has the DNA TGTGCCAGCAGGGGACAGGGCAGGAATGAGCAGTTCTTC.

The chain employs TRBV28 and TRBJ2-5; possibly TRBD1 or TRBD2 for D (5 bases each). Trimming cost V 5 bases and J 4 bases, with 17 bases left between them. The CDR3 is made up of 15 amino acids. CDR1 MDHEN and CDR2 SYDVKM come from the germline V gene. The CDR3 protein is CASSSGTVITETQYF. DNA for the CDR3: TGTGCCAGCAGTAGTGGGACGGTCATTACAGAGACCCAGTACTTC. Together with reference TRBV28 and TRBJ2-5, the CDR3 gives the full variable domain: DVKVTQSSRYLVKRTGEKVFLECVQDMDHENMFWYRQDPGLGLRLIYFSYDVKMKEKGDIPEGYSVSREKKERFSLILESASTNQTSMYLCASSSGTVITETQYFGPGTRLLVL.

The chain recombines TRBV7-8 with TRBJ1-2, with 10 nucleotides matching TRBD1. The CDR3 is 17 amino acids. Trimming cost V 5 bases and J 4 bases; bases outside gene matches: 13. The germline CDR1 and CDR2 sequences are SGHVS and FQNEAQ. In DNA form, the CDR3 reads TGTGCCAGCAGCCCCAGTCCCGGGACAGGGGCGGGCTATGGCTACACCTTC. Encoded protein: CASSPSPGTGAGYGYTF.